This entry lists 17 T cell receptor beta chains sequenced from one sample in a study of T cell repertoires in ileal Crohn's disease. Noted time point: inflamed ileum from the surgical specimen. Using immunoSEQ multiplex PCR, the repertoire was profiled, and TCRdb retains in-frame clones only, with some absent. Among over 6,500 clones listed, about four fifths were seen once. The source material was ileal tissue. The receptors derive from an adult with Crohn's disease.

The rearrangement links TRBV15 to TRBJ2-7; 7 bases are a match to TRBD1. The junction had 8 bases not matched to a gene; V was cut back by 9 bases and J by 0 bases. CDR3 length: 14 amino acids. CDR1 and CDR2 from the germline V gene are LNHNV and YYDKDF (reference sequence). The CDR3 is CATKKGDSSYEQYF. The CDR3 coding sequence is TGTGCCACTAAGAAAGGGGACAGCTCCTACGAGCAGTACTTC.

This sequence joins TRBV9 and TRBJ2-3, with unresolved D. The CDR3 runs to 15 residues. Germline CDR1 SGDLS, CDR2 YYNGEE. V was shortened by 3 bases and J by 6 bases, with 17 bases between the two germline ends. The CDR3: CASSDADFNYDTQYF. The CDR3 DNA is TGTGCCAGCAGCGACGCGGATTTCAATTACGATACGCAGTATTTT.

This clone was seen only once. The chain combines TRBV7-2 with TRBJ2-1; 7 bases match TRBD1. Germline CDR1 and CDR2: SGHTA and FQGNSA. The junction had 4 bases not matched to a gene; V was cut back by 4 bases and J by 1 base. There are 15 residues in the CDR3. The CDR3 here is CASSSTGESYNEQFF. CDR3 DNA: TGTGCCAGCAGCTCCACAGGGGAGTCCTACAATGAGCAGTTCTTC. Drawing the rest from reference TRBV7-2 and TRBJ2-1, the complete variable domain is GAGVSQSPSNKVTEKGKDVELRCDPISGHTALYWYRQSLGQGLEFLIYFQGNSAPDKSGLPSDRFSAERTGGSVSTLTIQRTQQEDSAVYLCASSSTGESYNEQFFGPGTRLTVL.

The sample holds a few counts of this clone. The gene calls are TRBV2 and TRBJ2-3; 10 bases align to TRBD2. This CDR3 comprises 14 residues. Germline V gives CDR1 SNHLY, CDR2 FYNNEI. J was trimmed by 9 bases and V by 5 bases; bases with no gene match: 8. The CDR3 region is CASSSSSGGSTQYF. The CDR3 region has the DNA TGTGCCAGCAGTTCCTCTAGCGGGGGCTCGACGCAGTATTTT. Combining the CDR3 with reference TRBV2 and TRBJ2-3 gives the whole variable domain EPEVTQTPSHQVTQMGQEVILRCVPISNHLYFYWYRQILGQKVEFLVSFYNNEISEKSEIFDDQFSVERPDGSNFTLKIRSTKLEDSAMYFCASSSSSGGSTQYFGPGTRLTVL.

V gene TRBV11-2 combines with J gene TRBJ2-5; D is possibly TRBD2 (5 bases). The CDR3 contains 13 residues. From germline, CDR1 is SGHAT and CDR2 FQNNGV. Trimming removed 5 bases from V and 5 bases from J, with 12 bases in between. CDR3 sequence: CASSRFLAETQYF. CDR3 in DNA: TGTGCCAGCAGCCGCTTTCTAGCCGAGACCCAGTACTTC.

The rearrangement links TRBV7-7 to TRBJ2-2; D is ambiguous. The CDR3 is 13 residues long. Germline-derived CDR1 and CDR2 are SSHAT and FNYEAQ (reference sequence). Trimming took off 2 bases at V and 7 bases at J, with 8 bases between the two ends. CDR3: CASSLRKNGELFF. The CDR3 DNA reads as TGTGCCAGCAGCTTAAGGAAGAACGGGGAGCTGTTTTTT.

V usage is TRBV29-1 and J usage is TRBJ2-5; D is unclear. In germline, CDR1 is SQVTM, CDR2 ANQGSEA. Between the trimmed V and J ends, which lost 1 base and 5 bases, there was a span of 14 bases. The CDR3 extends over 14 amino acids. CDR3 bases: TGCAGCGTTGAAGGCGGTAATATCGGGGAGACCCAGTACTTC. It yields the protein CSVEGGNIGETQYF.

This clone has only one observation. V is TRBV5-4 and J is TRBJ1-5; D is ambiguous. The CDR3 runs to 15 residues. V lost 4 bases and J 7 bases, leaving 18 bases between the germline ends. CDR1 SGHNT and CDR2 YYREEE come from the germline V gene (reference sequence). As DNA, the CDR3 is TGTGCCAGCAGCCCTGGGGTTGGAGTCAAGCAGCCCCAGCATTTT. It encodes CASSPGVGVKQPQHF.

The chain employs TRBV4-1 and TRBJ2-7; the match to TRBD2 covers 9 bases. Trimming at V came to 8 bases and at J to 0 bases, leaving 14 bases not matched to a gene. Germline assignment: CDR1 MGHRA and CDR2 YSYEKL. The CDR3 length is 17 residues. In DNA, the CDR3 is TGCGCCAGCTCTAAACTTTCTAGCGGGGCTTCCTCCTACGAGCAGTACTTC. This encodes CASSKLSSGASSYEQYF.

This sequence joins TRBV5-1 and TRBJ2-3; possible D gene TRBD1, 7 bases. Looked up from germline, CDR1 is SGHRS and CDR2 is YFSETQ. The CDR3 is 15 amino acids. V shed 3 bases and J shed 1 base, with 12 bases lying between them. In DNA form, the CDR3 reads TGCGCCAGCAGCTCCAGGGGGGAGGGCACAGATACGCAGTATTTT. This translates into CASSSRGEGTDTQYF. The full variable domain, in which reference TRBV5-1 and TRBJ2-3 provide the parts outside the CDR3, is KAGVTQTPRYLIKTRGQQVTLSCSPISGHRSVSWYQQTPGQGLQFLFEYFSETQRNKGNFPGRFSGRQFSNSRSEMNVSTLELGDSALYLCASSSRGEGTDTQYFGPGTRLTVL.

The rearrangement uses TRBV28 and TRBJ2-3; TRBD2 agrees at 10 bases. The V and J ends lost 6 bases and 3 bases, in that order; junction bases with no gene match: 6. CDR1 MDHEN and CDR2 SYDVKM come from the germline V gene. There are 15 residues in the CDR3. CDR3 region: CASSPSGGWTDTQYF. The CDR3 DNA reads as TGTGCCAGCAGCCCTAGCGGGGGATGGACAGATACGCAGTATTTT.

The gene calls are TRBV19 and TRBJ2-1; perhaps TRBD1 as D (5 bases). Germline lookup yields CDR1 LNHDA and CDR2 SQIVND (reference sequence). This CDR3 contains 15 residues. Trimming cost V 7 bases and J 2 bases, with 15 bases left between them. The CDR3 is CASTPETAAYNEQFF. CDR3 DNA sequence: TGTGCCAGTACCCCCGAGACAGCAGCCTACAATGAGCAGTTCTTC.

With regard to this clone: The junction shows a germline mismatch at one end, possibly a read error. This chain links TRBV7-7 with TRBJ2-2; perhaps TRBD1 as D (5 bases). From germline, CDR1 is SSHAT and CDR2 FNYEAQ (reference sequence). The CDR3 has 15 residues. CDR3 region: CASSPDGQNTGELFF. In DNA, the CDR3 is TGTGCTAGCAGCCCGGACGGACAAAACACCGGGGAGCTGTTTTTT.

The rearrangement uses TRBV4-1 and TRBJ2-5; D gene ambiguous. Germline assignment: CDR1 MGHRA and CDR2 YSYEKL. This CDR3 is 14 amino acids long. V dropped 0 bases and J dropped 4 bases, with 9 bases sitting between them. CDR3 region: CASSQDFVGETQYF. CDR3 DNA: TGCGCCAGCAGCCAAGACTTTGTAGGAGAGACCCAGTACTTC.

This clone was recorded once. This chain connects TRBV15 to TRBJ1-4, with D perhaps matching TRBD1 (5 bases). This CDR3 is built from 14 residues. The V gene lost 1 base and the J gene lost 5 bases, with 8 bases spanning the gap. CDR1 LNHNV and CDR2 YYDKDF come from the germline V gene (reference sequence). Here the CDR3 DNA reads TGTGCCACCAGCAGAGGCAGGGCGAATGAAAAACTGTTTTTT. It encodes CATSRGRANEKLFF.

The chain combines TRBV5-6 with TRBJ2-5; the D gene is possibly TRBD2 (5 bases). V shed 0 bases and J shed 5 bases, with 11 bases lying between them. The CDR3 is 14 amino acids. Germline V gives CDR1 SGHDT, CDR2 YYEEEE. CDR3 DNA sequence: TGTGCCAGCAGCTTGGTCCGGGGTCGGGAGACCCAGTACTTC. Translating it yields CASSLVRGRETQYF.

The chain uses TRBV6-4 and TRBJ2-2, with D perhaps TRBD2 (5 bases). The germline V and J ends were trimmed by 0 bases and 4 bases, with 12 bases remaining between them. Germline V gives CDR1 MRHNA, CDR2 SNTAGT. This CDR3 spans 16 amino acids. Here the CDR3 reads CASSDSQLGFTGELFF. CDR3 DNA: TGTGCCAGCAGTGACTCACAACTAGGTTTCACCGGGGAGCTGTTTTTT.